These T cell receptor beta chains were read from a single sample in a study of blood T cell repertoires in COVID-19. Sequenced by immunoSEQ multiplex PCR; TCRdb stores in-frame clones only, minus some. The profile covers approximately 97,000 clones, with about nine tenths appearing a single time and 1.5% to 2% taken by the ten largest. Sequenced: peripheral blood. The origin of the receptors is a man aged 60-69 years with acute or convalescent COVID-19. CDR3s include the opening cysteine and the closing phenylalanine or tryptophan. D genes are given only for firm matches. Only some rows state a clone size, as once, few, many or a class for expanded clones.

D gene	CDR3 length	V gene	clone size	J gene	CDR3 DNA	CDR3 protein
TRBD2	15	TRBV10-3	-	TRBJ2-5	TGTGCCATCAGGGGGACTAGCGGGGCACAAGAGACCCAGTACTTC	CAIRGTSGAQETQYF
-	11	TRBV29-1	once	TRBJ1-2	TGCAGCGTTGGAATTCCGCAGGGCTACACCTTC	CSVGIPQGYTF
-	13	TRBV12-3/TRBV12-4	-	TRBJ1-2	TGTGCCAGCAGTTTAAGGGCAGGGTATGGCTACACCTTC	CASSLRAGYGYTF
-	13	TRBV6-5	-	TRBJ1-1	TGTGCCACCCTAAACAGAGTGAACACTGAAGCTTTCTTT	CATLNRVNTEAFF
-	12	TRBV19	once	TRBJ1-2	TGTGCCAGTAGTATATTTAGGGAGGGCTACACCTTC	CASSIFREGYTF
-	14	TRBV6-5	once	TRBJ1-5	TGTGCCAGCAGAGAGGCTGGCAGCAATCAGCCCCAGCATTTT	CASREAGSNQPQHF
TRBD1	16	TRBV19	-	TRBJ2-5	TGTGCCAGTAGTATAGACTACAACAGGGGGTGGGAGACCCAGTACTTC	CASSIDYNRGWETQYF
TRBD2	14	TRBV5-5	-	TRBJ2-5	TGTGCCAGCAGCCCGGGACTACCCCGAGAGACCCAGTACTTC	CASSPGLPRETQYF
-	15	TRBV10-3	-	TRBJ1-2	TGTGCCATCAGTGACAGGACTAATGCTAACTATGGCTACACCTTC	CAISDRTNANYGYTF
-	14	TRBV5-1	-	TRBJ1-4	TGCGCCAGCAGCTTGGTGACTCCCGGTGAAAAACTGTTTTTT	CASSLVTPGEKLFF
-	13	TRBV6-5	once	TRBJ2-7	TGTGCCAGCAGTTACACGCAGGGTCGGGAGCAGTACTTC	CASSYTQGREQYF
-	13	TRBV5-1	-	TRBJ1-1	TGCGCCAGCAGCGTTTATATGAACACTGAAGCTTTCTTT	CASSVYMNTEAFF
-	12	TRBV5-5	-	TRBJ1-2	TGTGCCAGCAGCCGGGAGCTCTATGGCTACACCTTC	CASSRELYGYTF
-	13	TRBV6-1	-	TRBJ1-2	TGTGCCAGCAGTGAACTACGGTACTATGGCTACACCTTC	CASSELRYYGYTF
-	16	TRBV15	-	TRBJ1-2	TGTGCCACCAGCAGAGATCTTTCCGAAGCTGGTTATGGCTACACCTTC	CATSRDLSEAGYGYTF
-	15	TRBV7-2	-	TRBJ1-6	TGTGCCAGCAGGACTGGGGGGAGTTCGTATTCACCCCTCCACTTT	CASRTGGSSYSPLHF
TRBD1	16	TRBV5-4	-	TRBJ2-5	TGTGCCAGCAGCTCCGGGGACAGGGGGAATCAGGAGACCCAGTACTTC	CASSSGDRGNQETQYF
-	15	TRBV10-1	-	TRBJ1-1	TGCGCCAGCAGTGAGTCTGGCAGGCAGAACACTGAAGCTTTCTTT	CASSESGRQNTEAFF
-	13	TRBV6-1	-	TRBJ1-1	TGTGCCAGCAGTGAATCGCCTAGCACTGAAGCTTTCTTT	CASSESPSTEAFF
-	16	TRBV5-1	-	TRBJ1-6	TGCGCCAGCAGCTTGGGTCTCAGGGGAAAGGGATCACCCCTCCACTTT	CASSLGLRGKGSPLHF